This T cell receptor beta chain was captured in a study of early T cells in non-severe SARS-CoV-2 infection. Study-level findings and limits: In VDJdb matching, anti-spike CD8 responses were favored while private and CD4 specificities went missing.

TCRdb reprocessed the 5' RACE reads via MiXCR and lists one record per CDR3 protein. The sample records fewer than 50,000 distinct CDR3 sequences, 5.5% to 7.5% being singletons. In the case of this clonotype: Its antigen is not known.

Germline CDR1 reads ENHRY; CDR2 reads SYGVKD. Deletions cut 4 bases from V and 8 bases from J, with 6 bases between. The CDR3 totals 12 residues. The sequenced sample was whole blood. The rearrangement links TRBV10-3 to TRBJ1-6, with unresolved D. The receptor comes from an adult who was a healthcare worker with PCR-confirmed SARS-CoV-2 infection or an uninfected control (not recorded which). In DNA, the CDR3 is TGTGCCATCAGTGGTCCCGATTCACCCCTCCACTTT. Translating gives CAISGPDSPLHF.